One and the same sample provided the 26 T cell receptor beta chains below, sequenced in a study of Graves' ophthalmopathy and Graves' hyperthyroidism. The authors amplified TCR beta CDR3 regions from RNA transcripts. An opening RT-PCR round employed HTBI primers and preceded a second-round multiplex PCR. Each CDR3 protein gets one entry after TCRdb re-called the multiplex PCR reads with MiXCR. The data show fewer than 650,000 distinct CDR3 sequences, with 20% to 25% seen just once and more than 5.5% held by the top ten. The sequenced sample was peripheral blood. The source is a woman aged 18 to 35 with stable Graves' hyperthyroidism. Some clones in this sample may be carry-over from other donors' samples.

On this clonotype: This may arise from a read error, as a much more abundant clone is one base away. The V gene is TRBV28, the J gene TRBJ2-2, with D unclear. This CDR3 is 14 amino acids long. Per germline, CDR1 MDHEN and CDR2 SYDVKM. This CDR3 reads CAISFLVSTGELFF. CDR3 bases: TGTGCCATCAGTTTTCTGGTGTCCACCGGGGAGCTGTTTTTT. Filled out from reference TRBV28 and TRBJ2-2, the complete variable domain reads DVKVTQSSRYLVKRTGEKVFLECVQDMDHENMFWYRQDPGLGLRLIYFSYDVKMKEKGDIPEGYSVSREKKERFSLILESASTNQTSMYLCAISFLVSTGELFFGEGSRLTVL.

V is TRBV11-2 and J is TRBJ2-7; D is unclear. The CDR3 loop spans 11 amino acids. Germline assignment: CDR1 SGHAT and CDR2 FQNNGV. V lost 4 bases and J 5 bases, leaving 6 bases between the germline ends. DNA of the CDR3: TGTGCCAGCAGCTGGTTGGACGAGCAGTACTTC. It yields the protein CASSWLDEQYF.

Of note for this clonotype: A much bigger clone sits one base away, suggesting this may be a read error. V gene TRBV6-1 combines with J gene TRBJ1-5; D unclear. Germline lookup yields CDR1 MNHNS and CDR2 SASEGT. CDR3 length equals 14 residues. The CDR3 here is CASSEVRNNQPQRF. DNA for the CDR3: TGTGCCAGCAGTGAAGTCAGGAACAATCAGCCCCAGCGTTTT.

This clonotype appeared once. A much larger clonotype is one base distant, so this may be a read error. This chain connects TRBV4-1 to TRBJ1-1; D possibly corresponds to TRBD1 (5 bases). Germline assignment: CDR1 MGHRA and CDR2 YSYEKL. The CDR3 is made up of 13 amino acids. The ends were cut back, 4 bases at V and 4 bases at J, with 10 bases in the middle. The chain's CDR3 is CASSRTRVTEAFF. Written as DNA, the CDR3 is TGCGCCAGCAGCCGCACCAGGGTCACTGAAGCTTTCTTT.

This clonotype was seen ten or more times. This chain uses TRBV27 with TRBJ1-2; D gene ambiguous. Looked up from germline, CDR1 is MNHEY and CDR2 is SMNVEV (reference sequence). This CDR3 comprises 12 residues. Trimming cost V 6 bases and J 4 bases, with 9 bases left between them. The CDR3 loop reads CASSSSPYGYTF. The CDR3, as DNA: TGTGCCAGCAGCTCCTCACCCTATGGCTACACCTTC.

This clonotype was counted ten times or more. The chain uses TRBV6-1 and TRBJ2-5, with D unresolved. V lost 4 bases and J lost 3, with 27 bases in between. Looked up from germline, CDR1 is MNHNS and CDR2 is SASEGT. The CDR3 contains 19 residues. CDR3 amino acids: CASSARRPLGWLGEETQYF. The CDR3 nucleotides read TGTGCCAGCAGTGCCCGACGCCCACTTGGGTGGCTTGGTGAAGAGACCCAGTACTTC.

The chain has TRBV6-2 or TRBV6-3 and TRBJ1-1; D perhaps matches TRBD1 (6 bases). The CDR3 is 15 amino acids. V was clipped by 10 bases and J by 1 base, with 19 bases between them. The germline V gene has CDR1 MNHEY and CDR2 SVGEGT. This chain's CDR3 is CATRDTRHSNTEAFF. The CDR3 bases are TGTGCCACTCGGGACACGAGGCATTCGAACACTGAAGCTTTCTTT.

This sequence joins TRBV12-3 or TRBV12-4 and TRBJ2-4; TRBD1 matches 9 bases. Trimming cost V 8 bases and J 1 base; bases outside gene matches: 12. The CDR3 is made up of 17 amino acids. Here the CDR3 DNA reads TGTGCCAGCGGTACAGCTGCTGGGACAGGGGCCAAAAACATTCAGTACTTC. Encoded protein: CASGTAAGTGAKNIQYF.

This clonotype was recorded many times. The V and J genes are TRBV6-1 and TRBJ1-5; perhaps TRBD1 as D (5 bases). V lost 5 bases and J 11 bases, leaving 19 bases between the germline ends. The CDR3 has 14 amino acids. The germline V gene encodes CDR1 MNHNS and CDR2 SASEGT. This CDR3 is CASSPQDPGLAQHF. For the CDR3, the DNA is TGTGCCAGCAGTCCACAGGATCCCGGTTTGGCCCAGCATTTT.

There are many counts of this clonotype. The V call is TRBV6-1, the J call TRBJ2-2; 10 nucleotides match TRBD2. The CDR3 length is 16 residues. Germline CDR1 reads MNHNS; CDR2 reads SASEGT. With 6 bases clipped from V and 5 bases from J, the junction kept 9 bases outside the gene matches. CDR3 DNA: TGTGCCAGCAGGACGAGCGGGAGGGCCAGAACCGGGGAGCTGTTTTTT. It yields the protein CASRTSGRARTGELFF.

Comment on this clonotype: A much larger clone lies one base from this, so it may be a read error. The chain recombines TRBV20-1 with TRBJ2-7; D is uncertain. Trimming shortened V by 4 bases and J by 1 base, and 20 bases separated the two germline ends. Germline loops: CDR1 DFQATT, CDR2 SNEGSKA (reference sequence). The CDR3 runs to 16 residues. The DNA of the CDR3 is TGCAGTGCTAATGATGTTAGCCCGGACGGGTCCTACGAGCAGTACTTC. Translated, it gives CSANDVSPDGSYEQYF.

This clonotype came up a few times. The chain is built from TRBV6-5 and TRBJ1-1; 8 positions agree with TRBD1. Looked up from germline, CDR1 is MNHEY and CDR2 is SVGAGI. Trimming at V came to 4 bases and at J to 4 bases, leaving 8 bases not matched to a gene. The CDR3 is made up of 15 amino acids. The CDR3 nucleotides are TGTGCCAGCAGTTTCTCAGGGGGCGAGGGCACTGAAGCTTTCTTT. This sequence encodes CASSFSGGEGTEAFF.

This clonotype was picked up a small number of times. This rearrangement joins TRBV6-2 or TRBV6-3 to TRBJ1-1; 7 bases are shared with TRBD1. Germline CDR1 is MNHEY and CDR2 is SVGEGT. Germline trimming cut 7 bases from V and 1 base from J; bases unmatched to any gene: 6. This CDR3 is 14 amino acids long. This CDR3 is CASTEQGRNTEAFF. CDR3 in DNA: TGTGCCAGCACCGAACAGGGGAGGAACACTGAAGCTTTCTTT.

The table lists this clonotype with many counts. The gene calls are TRBV12-3 or TRBV12-4 and TRBJ1-2, with a tentative D call TRBD1 (6 bases). The CDR3 loop spans 15 amino acids. V was cut by 0 bases and J by 4 bases, with 12 bases left in between. CDR3 amino acids: CASSLALGGGYGYTF. CDR3 nucleotides: TGTGCCAGCAGTTTAGCGCTGGGGGGCGGCTATGGCTACACCTTC.

This clonotype was recorded many times. The V and J genes are TRBV29-1 and TRBJ1-2; possibly TRBD1 for D (5 bases). V shed 0 bases and J shed 8 bases, with 13 bases lying between them. CDR3 length equals 13 residues. The V gene's germline CDR1 is SQVTM and CDR2 ANQGSEA. In DNA form, the CDR3 reads TGCAGCGTTGAAGAATGGGGCGGCGGGGGCTACACCTTC. Translating it yields CSVEEWGGGGYTF.

In this sample, this clonotype turned up many times. The rearrangement joins TRBV28 to TRBJ1-5, with D tentatively TRBD1 (6 bases). Between the trimmed V and J ends, which lost 6 bases and 3 bases, there was a span of 15 bases. This CDR3 comprises 15 residues. Germline assignment: CDR1 MDHEN and CDR2 SYDVKM. CDR3 residues: CASSQIQGYNQPQHF. The CDR3 nucleotides are TGTGCCAGCAGCCAGATACAGGGATACAATCAGCCCCAGCATTTT.

V and J are TRBV6-1 and TRBJ1-2; D may be TRBD1 (5 bases). Germline CDR1 and CDR2: MNHNS and SASEGT. This CDR3 comprises 15 residues. Between the trimmed V and J ends, which lost 4 bases and 4 bases, there was a span of 16 bases. DNA for the CDR3: TGTGCCAGCAGTGGGCGGGCCGGGACCGTCTATGGCTACACCTTC. Translation: CASSGRAGTVYGYTF.

There are many counts of this clonotype. The CDR3 DNA reads TGTGCCAGCAGTTTATCCCCACTCACAGGAGATAGCAATCAGCCCCAGCATTTT. Translating it yields CASSLSPLTGDSNQPQHF. This rearrangement joins TRBV27 to TRBJ1-5, with D tentatively TRBD1 (5 bases). This CDR3 has 18 amino acids. The V gene's germline CDR1 is MNHEY and CDR2 SMNVEV (reference sequence). V lost 0 bases and J 0 bases, leaving 15 bases between the germline ends.

This clonotype was counted ten times or more. The chain combines TRBV6-1 with TRBJ2-7; TRBD1 agrees at 12 bases. Germline V CDR1 and CDR2: MNHNS, SASEGT. V gave up 1 base and J gave up 2 bases; unmatched junction bases: 12. This CDR3 region has 19 residues. The CDR3: CASSEVFRDRGLWTYEQYF. Here the CDR3 DNA reads TGTGCCAGCAGTGAAGTGTTCCGGGACAGGGGGCTATGGACCTACGAGCAGTACTTC.

Many counts were recorded for this clonotype. The V and J genes are TRBV6-6 and TRBJ2-5, with a possible D match to TRBD2 (7 bases). CDR3 size: 15 residues. Between the trimmed V and J ends, which lost 6 bases and 1 base, there was a span of 15 bases. Germline V gives CDR1 MNHNY, CDR2 SVGAGI (reference sequence). As DNA, the CDR3 is TGTGCCAGCAGCCACGGGGGGCGAGGCCAAGAGACCCAGTACTTC. Its translation: CASSHGGRGQETQYF.

This clonotype was counted a few times. J is TRBJ2-5 and V is TRBV3-1; maybe TRBD2 (5 bases). Germline CDR1 and CDR2: LGHDT and YNNKEL (reference sequence). Between the trimmed V and J ends, which lost 1 base and 5 bases, there was a span of 17 bases. The CDR3 is made up of 16 amino acids. CDR3 nucleotides: TGTGCCAGCAGCCAAGGGAGGCTAGAGGTAGGGGAGACCCAGTACTTC. Translated: CASSQGRLEVGETQYF.

This clonotype was seen a handful of times. This chain uses TRBV2 with TRBJ2-5; 8 positions match TRBD2. J gave up 5 bases and V 4 bases, and 6 bases lay outside the gene matches. The CDR3 is 14 amino acids. Germline CDR1 reads SNHLY; CDR2 reads FYNNEI. In DNA, the CDR3 is TGTGCCAGCAGTGGCAGCGGGGGTGGGGAGACCCAGTACTTC. Its translation is CASSGSGGGETQYF.

There are many counts of this clonotype. This sequence joins TRBV6-5 and TRBJ1-1, with 10 bases fitting TRBD1. Germline assignment: CDR1 MNHEY and CDR2 SVGAGI. With V trimmed by 5 bases and J by 7 bases, 10 bases remained unmatched. CDR3 length equals 15 residues. The CDR3 bases are TGTGCCAGCAGTCCCACTCGACAGGGGGCAGGTGAAGCTTTCTTT. Residues: CASSPTRQGAGEAFF.

This clonotype was recorded at least ten times. The gene calls are TRBV10-1 and TRBJ2-7; D remains unclear. CDR1 is WNHNN and CDR2 is SYGVQD in the germline V gene (reference sequence). The CDR3 sequence is 12 residues long. V dropped 10 bases and J dropped 7 bases, with 17 bases sitting between them. CDR3 coding DNA: TGCGCCACCGCGGCTCCTAATCAGGAGCAGTACTTC. It codes for CATAAPNQEQYF.

The sample holds many counts of this clonotype. The V and J genes are TRBV6-2 or TRBV6-3 and TRBJ2-2; no firm D call. Deletions cut 7 bases from V and 0 bases from J, with 18 bases between. The length of the CDR3 is 17 residues. Germline V gene lookup returns CDR1 MNHEY and CDR2 SVGEGT. The CDR3 DNA follows: TGTGCCAGCATCCCCGCTGAGGCAGCGCCGAACACCGGGGAGCTGTTTTTT. The encoded protein is CASIPAEAAPNTGELFF.

There are many counts of this clonotype. The gene calls are TRBV5-1 and TRBJ1-2; perhaps TRBD1 as D (5 bases). The CDR3 is 19 amino acids. The V end lost 0 bases, the J end lost 0 bases, and 21 bases lay between the germline ends. The germline V gene encodes CDR1 SGHRS and CDR2 YFSETQ. For the CDR3, the DNA is TGCGCCAGCAGCTTGGGGTCGGGGCGAATCGGACTGCCTAACTATGGCTACACCTTC. Its protein is CASSLGSGRIGLPNYGYTF.